These 19 T cell receptor beta chains were sequenced from one sample in a study of blood T cell repertoires in COVID-19. Sequencing was performed with immunoSEQ multiplex PCR; in TCRdb, only in-frame clones are kept and a portion is missing. The table shows over 200,000 clones, with about 89% occurring only once. Input material: peripheral blood. The receptors were sampled from a woman aged 35 to 49 with acute or convalescent COVID-19.

This chain connects TRBV5-1 to TRBJ2-2; D is possibly TRBD2 (7 bases). The V gene lost 3 bases and the J gene lost 4 bases, with 13 bases spanning the gap. This CDR3 has 15 amino acids. Germline assignment: CDR1 SGHRS and CDR2 YFSETQ. The CDR3: CASSSGGPGTGELFF. The CDR3 DNA sequence: TGCGCCAGCAGCTCCGGGGGGCCAGGCACCGGGGAGCTGTTTTTT.

The J gene is TRBJ2-5, the V gene TRBV2; possible D gene TRBD1, 5 bases. The CDR3 covers 16 residues. Trimming took 2 bases from V and 5 from J, leaving 18 bases between them. Germline values: CDR1 SNHLY, CDR2 FYNNEI. CDR3 region: CASSEMSGNPKETQYF. CDR3 nucleotides: TGTGCCAGCAGTGAAATGTCAGGGAATCCAAAGGAGACCCAGTACTTC.

The chain recombines TRBV7-8 with TRBJ2-1; 9 bases are shared with TRBD2. The CDR3 is 14 residues long. Trimming removed 3 bases from V and 9 bases from J; junction bases left unmatched: 6. CDR1 is SGHVS and CDR2 is FQNEAQ in the germline V gene. The CDR3 here is CASSLLAGYGEQFF. The CDR3 DNA is TGTGCCAGCAGCTTGCTAGCGGGGTACGGTGAGCAGTTCTTC.

This chain uses TRBV5-6 with TRBJ1-1; 9 bases are shared with TRBD1. The CDR3 runs 17 residues. Germline CDR1 is SGHDT and CDR2 is YYEEEE. V lost 0 bases and J lost 3; bases outside the gene matches: 9. CDR3 protein: CASSLVGSQGAYTEAFF. DNA of the CDR3: TGTGCCAGCAGCTTGGTCGGCTCACAGGGGGCGTACACTGAAGCTTTCTTT.

This clone was recorded only once. This rearrangement joins TRBV9 to TRBJ2-1, with TRBD1 matching 8 bases. In germline, CDR1 is SGDLS, CDR2 YYNGEE. The CDR3 sequence is 15 residues long. V shed 4 bases, J shed 0 bases, and the junction held 3 bases outside the gene matches. CDR3 nucleotides: TGTGCCAGCAGCTTTGACAGGGGCTCCTACAATGAGCAGTTCTTC. Residues: CASSFDRGSYNEQFF.

The genes are TRBV5-1 and TRBJ1-3, with D perhaps TRBD1 (5 bases). The CDR3 has 15 residues. Germline V CDR1 and CDR2: SGHRS, YFSETQ. The V gene lost 5 bases and the J gene lost 0 bases, with 12 bases spanning the gap. CDR3 sequence (DNA): TGCGCCAGCAGTTTCCGGGGGGTCTCTGGAAACACCATATATTTT. As protein: CASSFRGVSGNTIYF. The entire variable domain, with the rest obtained from reference TRBV5-1 and TRBJ1-3, is as follows: KAGVTQTPRYLIKTRGQQVTLSCSPISGHRSVSWYQQTPGQGLQFLFEYFSETQRNKGNFPGRFSGRQFSNSRSEMNVSTLELGDSALYLCASSFRGVSGNTIYFGEGSWLTVV.

The chain recombines TRBV2 with TRBJ2-2, with 7 bases aligning to TRBD2. Per the germline V gene, CDR1 is SNHLY and CDR2 is FYNNEI. The CDR3 length is 17 residues. V dropped 3 bases and J dropped 0; count of bases not matched to a gene: 7. The CDR3 loop reads CASSDGLADSNTGELFF. The DNA of the CDR3 is TGTGCCAGCAGTGATGGCCTAGCGGATTCGAACACCGGGGAGCTGTTTTTT. The variable domain in full, with the rest retrieved from reference TRBV2 and TRBJ2-2, is EPEVTQTPSHQVTQMGQEVILRCVPISNHLYFYWYRQILGQKVEFLVSFYNNEISEKSEIFDDQFSVERPDGSNFTLKIRSTKLEDSAMYFCASSDGLADSNTGELFFGEGSRLTVL.

V gene TRBV29-1 combines with J gene TRBJ1-1; D may be TRBD1 (5 bases). Between the trimmed V and J ends, which lost 4 bases and 2 bases, there was a span of 17 bases. Germline CDR1 reads SQVTM; CDR2 reads ANQGSEA. The CDR3 contains 15 residues. This chain's CDR3 is CSVVWGRVLNTEAFF. As DNA, the CDR3 is TGCAGCGTTGTGTGGGGGAGGGTTTTAAACACTGAAGCTTTCTTT.

The rearrangement links TRBV24-1 to TRBJ2-7; no clear D. Trimming took off 7 bases at V and 7 bases at J, with 10 bases between the two ends. The CDR3 is made up of 11 amino acids. CDR1 and CDR2 from the germline V gene are KGHDR and SFDVKD. The DNA of the CDR3 is TGTGCCACCAGGGGTCCTAGAGAGCAGTACGTC. As protein: CATRGPREQYV.

The CDR3 spells CASSLRGLETEAFF. CDR3 bases: TGCGCCAGCAGCCTCAGGGGGCTTGAAACTGAAGCTTTCTTT. The V call is TRBV5-1, the J call TRBJ1-1, with 8 bases fitting TRBD1. This CDR3 is built from 14 residues. Germline V lookup: CDR1 SGHRS, CDR2 YFSETQ. The junction had 7 bases not matched to a gene; V was cut back by 4 bases and J by 5 bases.

The chain uses TRBV11-3 and TRBJ2-1, with 13 bases aligning to TRBD2. The germline gives CDR1 SGHNT, CDR2 YENEEA. Germline trimming cut 6 bases from V and 1 base from J; bases unmatched to any gene: 3. The CDR3 runs 16 residues. In DNA, the CDR3 is TGTGCCAGCAGTTCGGGACTAGCGGGATCCTACAATGAGCAGTTCTTC. Amino acids: CASSSGLAGSYNEQFF.

The J gene is TRBJ2-3, the V gene TRBV9, with D perhaps matching TRBD2 (6 bases). V was pared by 0 bases and J by 3 bases, with 14 bases between. Germline V gene data show CDR1 as SGDLS and CDR2 as YYNGEE. This CDR3 is built from 16 residues. The CDR3 DNA reads TGTGCCAGCAGCGTAGCGGGAGCGGGTATGACAGATACGCAGTATTTT. Its protein product is CASSVAGAGMTDTQYF.

V gene TRBV7-2 combines with J gene TRBJ1-2, with 12 bases that match TRBD1. The V and J ends lost 6 bases and 4 bases, in that order; junction bases with no gene match: 12. The germline V gene encodes CDR1 SGHTA and CDR2 FQGNSA. The CDR3 has 17 residues. CDR3 bases: TGTGCCAGCAGAATCCGGGACAGGGGGCGAGCGAGCTATGGCTACACCTTC. Amino acid sequence: CASRIRDRGRASYGYTF.

This chain links TRBV3-1 (or the pseudogene TRBV3-2) with TRBJ2-5, with D perhaps TRBD2 (6 bases). The CDR3 has 14 residues. V lost 5 bases to trimming and J lost 4 bases, with 14 bases between them. The germline V gene encodes CDR1 LGHDT and CDR2 YNNKEL (reference sequence). CDR3 sequence reads: CASSSRGGLETQYF. CDR3 in DNA: TGTGCCAGCAGCTCGCGGGGCGGACTAGAGACCCAGTACTTC.

This chain connects TRBV30 to TRBJ1-2; 7 bases fit TRBD1. CDR1 GTSNPN and CDR2 SVGIG come from the germline V gene (reference sequence). The CDR3 runs 12 residues. Trimming removed 1 base from V and 5 bases from J; junction bases left unmatched: 1. CDR3 DNA sequence: TGTGCCTGGAGTGGACAGGGTTATGGCTACACCTTC. It codes for CAWSGQGYGYTF.

This clone was detected a few times. The chain employs TRBV2 and TRBJ2-2, with 7 bases that match TRBD1. Germline assignment: CDR1 SNHLY and CDR2 FYNNEI. The CDR3 contains 13 residues. J was trimmed by 6 bases and V by 6 bases; bases with no gene match: 4. The CDR3 region is CASSRGIAGELFF. The CDR3 DNA is TGTGCCAGCAGCAGGGGGATCGCCGGGGAGCTGTTTTTT.

V usage is TRBV21-1 and J usage is TRBJ2-7; the D call in the table, TRBD2, was not verified against the DNA. TRBV21-1 is given as a pseudogene. The CDR3 is 14 residues long. CDR3 sequence reads: CASMGGSNSYEQYV. CDR3 bases: TGTGCCAGCATGGGTGGGAGTAACTCCTACGAGCAGTACGTC.

The genes are TRBV3-1 (or the pseudogene TRBV3-2) and TRBJ1-6, with D possibly being TRBD1 (5 bases). The CDR3 is 14 amino acids. Trimming removed 5 bases from V and 11 bases from J, with 16 bases in between. Germline CDR1 is LGHDT and CDR2 is YNNKEL (reference sequence). CDR3 amino acids: CASSLNRGRAPLHF. The CDR3 coding sequence is TGTGCCAGCAGCTTAAATAGGGGCAGGGCACCCCTCCACTTT.

The chain's CDR3 is CASSQEPGGYGYTF. The CDR3 region has the DNA TGTGCCAGCAGCCAAGAGCCGGGAGGCTATGGCTACACCTTC. The chain joins TRBV14 to TRBJ1-2, with D unclear. Deletions cut 0 bases from V and 4 bases from J, with 9 bases between. There are 14 residues in the CDR3. The germline V gene has CDR1 SGHDN and CDR2 FVKESK. The full variable domain, rest sourced from reference TRBV14 and TRBJ1-2, is EAGVTQFPSHSVIEKGQTVTLRCDPISGHDNLYWYRRVMGKEIKFLLHFVKESKQDESGMPNNRFLAERTGGTYSTLKVQPAELEDSGVYFCASSQEPGGYGYTFGSGTRLTVV.